Below, one TCR beta chain is given with its context. TCRdb's table, derived via immunoSEQ multiplex PCR, lists solely in-frame clones and lacks some. This repertoire shows about 680,000 clones, 70% to 90% found once; its top ten account for over 1.3%. The sample belongs to a study of Ad26.COV2.S vaccination and SARS-CoV-2 variants. Whole-study context: A COV1001 Ad26.COV2.S trial-arm participant provided the sample.

V was cut by 3 bases and J by 9 bases, with 15 bases left in between. CDR1 is SEHNR, CDR2 FQNEAQ, per germline (reference sequence). The CDR3 is made up of 14 amino acids. Treatment reported: over 15 received Ad26.COV2.S at low or high dose, single or two shots; 5 received placebo; per-sample allocation not given. Collection of the samples took place on day 63 after the first injection of vaccine or placebo. Donation came from an adult in Boston who was aged 18-55 years. The TCR comes from a person aged 18-65 years who received the Ad26.COV2.S COVID-19 vaccine or a placebo. The rearrangement uses TRBV7-9 and TRBJ1-5; D gene unclear. The specimen comprised peripheral blood, sampled in a trial of Ad26.COV2.S vaccine versus placebo. This CDR3 reads CASSLQAETSPQHF. CDR3 DNA: TGTGCCAGCAGCTTGCAGGCCGAGACATCGCCCCAGCATTTT.